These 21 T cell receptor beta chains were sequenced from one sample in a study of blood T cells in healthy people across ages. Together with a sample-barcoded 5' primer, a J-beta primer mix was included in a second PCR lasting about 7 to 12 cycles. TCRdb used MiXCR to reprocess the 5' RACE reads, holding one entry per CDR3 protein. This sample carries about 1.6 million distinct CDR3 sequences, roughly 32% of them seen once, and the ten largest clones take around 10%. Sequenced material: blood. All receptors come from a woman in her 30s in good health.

CDR3 DNA: TGCGCCAGCAGCTCCCAGACGGGCGGGGGGGCCTCAGATACGCAGTATTTT. Encoded protein: CASSSQTGGGASDTQYF. The chain links TRBV5-1 to TRBJ2-3, with 9 bases lining up with TRBD2. The CDR3 is made up of 17 amino acids. Germline lookup yields CDR1 SGHRS and CDR2 YFSETQ. The junction had 12 bases not matched to a gene; V was cut back by 3 bases and J by 4 bases.

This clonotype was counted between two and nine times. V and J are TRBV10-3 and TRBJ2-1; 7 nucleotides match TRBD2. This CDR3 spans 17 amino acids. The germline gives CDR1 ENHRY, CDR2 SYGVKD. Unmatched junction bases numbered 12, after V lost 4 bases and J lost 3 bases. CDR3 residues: CAISGSRAGDFYNEQFF. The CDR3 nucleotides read TGTGCCATCAGTGGGTCCCGCGCGGGGGACTTCTACAATGAGCAGTTCTTC.

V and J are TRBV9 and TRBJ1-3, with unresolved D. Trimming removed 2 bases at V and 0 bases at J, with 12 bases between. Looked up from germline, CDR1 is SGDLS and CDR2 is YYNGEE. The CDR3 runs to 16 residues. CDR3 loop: CASSVNDLSSGNTIYF. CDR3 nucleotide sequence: TGTGCCAGCAGCGTCAATGACTTGAGCTCTGGAAACACCATATATTTT.

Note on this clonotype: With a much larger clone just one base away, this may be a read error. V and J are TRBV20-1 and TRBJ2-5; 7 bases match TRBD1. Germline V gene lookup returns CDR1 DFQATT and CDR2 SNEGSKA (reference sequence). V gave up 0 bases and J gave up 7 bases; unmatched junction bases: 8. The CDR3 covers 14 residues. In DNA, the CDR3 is TGCAGTGCTAGAGACGGGACAGATGAAGGGACCCAGTACTTC. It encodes CSARDGTDEGTQYF.

CDR3 protein: CASSATYQETQYF. CDR3 nucleotides: TGTGCCAGCAGTGCAACGTACCAAGAGACCCAGTACTTC. The J gene is TRBJ2-5, the V gene TRBV27; D gene uncertain. From germline, CDR1 is MNHEY and CDR2 SMNVEV (reference sequence). The CDR3 has 13 amino acids. Trimming removed 5 bases from V and 0 bases from J, with 7 bases in between.

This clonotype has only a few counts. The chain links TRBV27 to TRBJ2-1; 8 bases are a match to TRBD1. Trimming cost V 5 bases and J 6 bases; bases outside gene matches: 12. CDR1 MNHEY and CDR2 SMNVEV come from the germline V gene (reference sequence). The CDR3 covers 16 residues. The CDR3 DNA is TGTGCCAGCAGTCCCTCGACAGGGGAAGAGTTCAATGAGCAGTTCTTC. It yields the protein CASSPSTGEEFNEQFF.

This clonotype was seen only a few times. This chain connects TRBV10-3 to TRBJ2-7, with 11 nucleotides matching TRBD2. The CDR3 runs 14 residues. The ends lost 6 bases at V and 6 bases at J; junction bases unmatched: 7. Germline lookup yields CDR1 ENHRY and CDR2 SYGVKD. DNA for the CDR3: TGTGCCATCAGACCCGGACTAGCGGGTGTCGAGCAGTACTTC. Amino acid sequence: CAIRPGLAGVEQYF.

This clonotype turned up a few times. CDR3 protein: CSATDEGLREQYF. The DNA of the CDR3 is TGCAGTGCTACAGACGAGGGTTTACGGGAGCAGTACTTC. The rearrangement joins TRBV20-1 to TRBJ2-5, with a tentative D call TRBD2 (6 bases). Trimming cost V 4 bases and J 11 bases, with 20 bases left between them. This CDR3 is 13 amino acids long. Germline assignment: CDR1 DFQATT and CDR2 SNEGSKA (reference sequence).

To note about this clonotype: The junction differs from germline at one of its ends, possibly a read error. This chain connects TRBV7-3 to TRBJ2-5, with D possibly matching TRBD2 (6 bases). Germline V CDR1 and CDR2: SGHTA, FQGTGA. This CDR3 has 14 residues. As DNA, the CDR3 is TGTGCCAGCGGCTTCGGGACTTACCAAGAGACCCAGTACTTC. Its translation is CASGFGTYQETQYF.

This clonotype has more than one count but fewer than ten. The CDR3 nucleotides are TGCGCCAGCAGCCAGACACCCGGACTAGCTCATGGAGATACGCAGTATTTT. Its protein product is CASSQTPGLAHGDTQYF. The chain combines TRBV4-1 with TRBJ2-3, with 8 bases matching TRBD2. The CDR3 sequence is 17 residues long. Germline V gives CDR1 MGHRA, CDR2 YSYEKL. V lost 3 bases to trimming and J lost 5 bases; unmatched junction nucleotides: 13.

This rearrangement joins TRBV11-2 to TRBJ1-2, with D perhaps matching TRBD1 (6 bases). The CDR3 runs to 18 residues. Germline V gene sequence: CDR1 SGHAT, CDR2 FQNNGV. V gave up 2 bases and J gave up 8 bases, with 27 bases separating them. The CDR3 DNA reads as TGTGCCAGCAGCTTATACCGGGACATCCCCGTGGAGAGGAGAGGCTACACCTTC. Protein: CASSLYRDIPVERRGYTF.

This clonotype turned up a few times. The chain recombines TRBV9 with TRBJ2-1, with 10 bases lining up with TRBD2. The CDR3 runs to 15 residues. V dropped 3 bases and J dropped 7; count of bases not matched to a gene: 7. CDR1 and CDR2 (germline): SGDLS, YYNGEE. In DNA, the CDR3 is TGTGCCAGCAGCGGAAGCGGGGGGGTATTTAATGAGCAGTTCTTC. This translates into CASSGSGGVFNEQFF.

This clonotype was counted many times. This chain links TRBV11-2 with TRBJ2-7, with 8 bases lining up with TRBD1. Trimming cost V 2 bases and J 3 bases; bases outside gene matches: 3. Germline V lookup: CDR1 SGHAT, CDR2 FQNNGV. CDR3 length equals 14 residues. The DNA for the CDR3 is TGTGCCAGCAGCTTAACGGACAGGGACTACGAGCAGTACTTC. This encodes CASSLTDRDYEQYF.

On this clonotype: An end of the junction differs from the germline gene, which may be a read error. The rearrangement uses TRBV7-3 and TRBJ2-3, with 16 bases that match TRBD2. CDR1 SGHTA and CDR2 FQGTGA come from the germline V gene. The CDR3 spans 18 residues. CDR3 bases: TGTGCCAACAGCCTCACCGGGACTAGCGGGGGGGCCCCAGATACGCAGTATTTT. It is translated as CANSLTGTSGGAPDTQYF.

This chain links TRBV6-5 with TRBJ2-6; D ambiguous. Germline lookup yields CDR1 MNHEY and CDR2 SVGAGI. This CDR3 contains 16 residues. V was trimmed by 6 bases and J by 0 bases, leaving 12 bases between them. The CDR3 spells CASSQHQRSGANVLTF. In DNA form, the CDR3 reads TGTGCCAGCAGCCAACACCAGCGCTCTGGGGCCAACGTCCTGACTTTC.

Written as DNA, the CDR3 is TGTGCCAGCAGCTTTATCGACAATGAGCAGTTCTTC. Translation gives CASSFIDNEQFF. This sequence joins TRBV5-8 and TRBJ2-1; D not resolved. Germline lookup yields CDR1 SGHTS and CDR2 YDEGEE. The CDR3 covers 12 residues. Trimming cost V 2 bases and J 5 bases, with 5 bases left between them.

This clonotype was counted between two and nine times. In DNA form, the CDR3 reads TGTGCCAGCAGCCCTAGTGGGGGATTGTCGTATGGCTACACCTTC. Translated: CASSPSGGLSYGYTF. The chain is built from TRBV7-2 and TRBJ1-2; perhaps TRBD1 as D (5 bases). The CDR3 runs 15 residues. Germline V gene data show CDR1 as SGHTA and CDR2 as FQGNSA. V lost 5 bases to trimming and J lost 5 bases, with 18 bases between them.

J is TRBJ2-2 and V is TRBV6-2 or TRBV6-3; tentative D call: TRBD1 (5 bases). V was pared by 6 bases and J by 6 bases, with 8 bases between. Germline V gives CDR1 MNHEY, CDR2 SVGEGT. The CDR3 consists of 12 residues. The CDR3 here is CASRGHAGELFF. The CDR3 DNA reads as TGTGCCAGCAGGGGGCACGCCGGGGAGCTGTTTTTT.

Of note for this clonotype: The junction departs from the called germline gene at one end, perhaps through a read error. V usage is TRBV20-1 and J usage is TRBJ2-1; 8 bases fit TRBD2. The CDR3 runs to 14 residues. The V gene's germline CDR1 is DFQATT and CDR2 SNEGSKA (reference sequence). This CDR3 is CSARTSATYDEQFF. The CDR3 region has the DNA TGCAGTGCTAGGACTAGCGCCACCTACGATGAGCAGTTCTTC.

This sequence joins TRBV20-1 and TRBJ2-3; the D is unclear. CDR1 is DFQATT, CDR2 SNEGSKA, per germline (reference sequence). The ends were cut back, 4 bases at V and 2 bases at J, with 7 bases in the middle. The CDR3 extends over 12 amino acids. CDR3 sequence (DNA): TGCAGTGCTACATCCGACACAGATACGCAGTATTTT. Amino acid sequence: CSATSDTDTQYF.

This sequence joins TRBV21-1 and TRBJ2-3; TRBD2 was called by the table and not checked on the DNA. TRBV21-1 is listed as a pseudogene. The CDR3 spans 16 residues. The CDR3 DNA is TGTGCCAGCAGCACTATGACTAGCGGCCCACAACATACGCAGTATTTT. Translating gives CASSTMTSGPQHTQYF.